This T cell receptor (beta chain) was identified during a study of control samples from healthy donors and cancer patients. TCRdb's copy holds only in-frame clones and misses some; the assay was immunoSEQ multiplex PCR. Among around 140,000 clones listed, 85% to 90% were seen once. This sequence originates from a man in his fifties or sixties with head and neck cancer. The sample taken for sequencing was PBMCs.

CDR3 in DNA: TGCGCCAGCAGCTTGGCCGGACAGGGATGGCTGTTTTTT. It is translated as CASSLAGQGWLFF. The J gene is TRBJ2-2, the V gene TRBV5-1; 8 nucleotides agree with TRBD1. Trimming cost V 0 bases and J 13 bases; bases outside gene matches: 5. Per germline, CDR1 SGHRS and CDR2 YFSETQ. The CDR3 is made up of 13 amino acids.